What follows are 17 T cell receptor beta chains derived from one specimen sequenced in a study of T cell repertoires in cytomegalovirus infection. MiXCR was run by TCRdb on the reads, yielding one entry per CDR3 protein. Of about 360,000 distinct CDR3 sequences in the sample, around 18% were seen once. The material sequenced was PBMCs. The receptors originated from a human donor in good health (CMV status not recorded). Some clones in this sample may be carry-over from other donors' samples.

This clonotype was picked up many times. This chain joins TRBV4-3 and TRBJ2-3; 7 positions agree with TRBD1. CDR3 length: 15 amino acids. Germline CDR1 is LGHNA and CDR2 is YSLEER. J was trimmed by 5 bases and V by 4 bases; bases with no gene match: 9. The DNA for the CDR3 is TGCGCCAGCAGCCGTATGAGACAGGGCGGAGATACGCAGTATTTT. This sequence encodes CASSRMRQGGDTQYF.

This clonotype was found many times. The V and J genes are TRBV7-2 and TRBJ2-1; 12 bases are a match to TRBD2. CDR3 length equals 16 residues. V shed 6 bases and J 4 bases; nucleotides not matched to a gene: 7. Germline loops: CDR1 SGHTA, CDR2 FQGNSA. The CDR3 DNA sequence: TGTGCCAGCAGGGGTAGGACTAGCGGGGTTTACAATGAGCAGTTCTTC. Its translation: CASRGRTSGVYNEQFF.

This clonotype showed up many times. V gene TRBV7-8 combines with J gene TRBJ1-1; no reliable D call. This CDR3 is 14 amino acids long. The germline V gene encodes CDR1 SGHVS and CDR2 FQNEAQ. V was pared by 3 bases and J by 5 bases, with 13 bases between. The chain's CDR3 is CASSFGVLRTEAFF. The CDR3 DNA reads TGTGCCAGCAGCTTTGGGGTTTTAAGAACTGAAGCTTTCTTT.

This clonotype was observed many times. This chain connects TRBV27 to TRBJ2-5; possibly TRBD2 for D (7 bases). V lost 5 bases, J lost 5 bases, and 15 bases lay in between. Germline CDR1 reads MNHEY; CDR2 reads SMNVEV (reference sequence). The CDR3 length is 14 residues. In DNA form, the CDR3 reads TGTGCCAGCAGTCGAACGGGGGGCGATGAGACCCAGTACTTC. Residues: CASSRTGGDETQYF.

This clonotype showed up many times. The chain combines TRBV7-8 with TRBJ1-1, with a tentative D call TRBD1 (6 bases). Trimming removed 5 bases at V and 6 bases at J, with 13 bases between. The CDR3 consists of 13 residues. CDR1 is SGHVS and CDR2 is FQNEAQ in the germline V gene. The CDR3 loop is CASSQETGPEAFF. In nucleotides, the CDR3 is TGTGCCAGCAGCCAAGAGACAGGACCTGAAGCTTTCTTT. The complete variable domain, with remaining parts taken from reference TRBV7-8 and TRBJ1-1, reads GAGVSQSPRYKVAKRGQDVALRCDPISGHVSLFWYQQALGQGPEFLTYFQNEAQLDKSGLPSDRFFAERPEGSVSTLKIQRTQQEDSAVYLCASSQETGPEAFFGQGTRLTVV.

At least ten counts were recorded for this clonotype. The V gene is TRBV7-9, the J gene TRBJ2-6; perhaps TRBD1 as D (5 bases). The CDR3 covers 15 residues. The germline CDR1 and CDR2 sequences are SEHNR and FQNEAQ (reference sequence). Trimming shortened V by 1 base and J by 4 bases, and 8 bases separated the two germline ends. The CDR3 nucleotides are TGTGCCAGCAGCTTAGGACAGTCAGGGGCCAACGTCCTGACTTTC. The encoded protein is CASSLGQSGANVLTF.

This chain connects TRBV9 to TRBJ2-1; 8 nucleotides match TRBD2. CDR3 length equals 16 residues. After removal of 3 bases from V and 0 bases from J, the junction contained 5 bases not matched to a gene. Germline lookup yields CDR1 SGDLS and CDR2 YYNGEE. The CDR3 here is CASSGSGGSSYNEQFF. The CDR3 DNA sequence: TGTGCCAGCAGCGGGAGCGGGGGAAGCTCCTACAATGAGCAGTTCTTC. The full variable domain, with the rest looked up from reference TRBV9 and TRBJ2-1, is DSGVTQTPKHLITATGQRVTLRCSPRSGDLSVYWYQQSLDQGLQFLIQYYNGEERAKGNILERFSAQQFPDLHSELNLSSLELGDSALYFCASSGSGGSSYNEQFFGPGTRLTVL.

This clonotype was counted between two and nine times. The J gene is TRBJ2-7, the V gene TRBV7-9, with TRBD2 as a possible D gene (6 bases). The CDR3 sequence is 16 residues long. The germline CDR1 and CDR2 sequences are SEHNR and FQNEAQ (reference sequence). V dropped 7 bases and J dropped 7 bases, with 26 bases sitting between them. CDR3 in amino acids: CASIAGSALGSGEQYF. The CDR3 DNA follows: TGTGCCAGCATCGCCGGGAGCGCCCTAGGTTCGGGGGAGCAGTACTTC.

The chain links TRBV5-4 to TRBJ2-7; D may match TRBD1 or TRBD2 (5 bases each). The germline V gene has CDR1 SGHNT and CDR2 YYREEE (reference sequence). Trimming took 4 bases from V and 4 from J, leaving 12 bases between them. The CDR3 sequence is 13 residues long. The CDR3: CASSPSGPYEQYF. The CDR3 DNA sequence: TGTGCCAGCAGCCCCTCGGGGCCGTACGAGCAGTACTTC. Supplemented by reference TRBV5-4 and TRBJ2-7, the full variable domain reads ETGVTQSPTHLIKTRGQQVTLRCSSQSGHNTVSWYQQALGQGPQFIFQYYREEENGRGNFPPRFSGLQFPNYSSELNVNALELDDSALYLCASSPSGPYEQYFGPGTRLTVT.

The chain joins TRBV2 to TRBJ2-1; D unclear. V lost 5 bases and J lost 1, with 15 bases in between. The germline CDR1 and CDR2 sequences are SNHLY and FYNNEI. The CDR3 has 16 amino acids. CDR3 sequence reads: CASSFDLERSYNEQFF. CDR3 in DNA: TGTGCCAGCAGTTTCGATCTAGAGCGTTCCTACAATGAGCAGTTCTTC.

For this clonotype: A much larger clonotype is one base distant, so this may be a read error. The chain recombines TRBV7-6 with TRBJ2-3; D could derive from TRBD1 or TRBD2 (5 bases each). The CDR3 totals 14 residues. Germline-derived CDR1 and CDR2 are SGHVS and FNYEAQ. The CDR3 DNA reads as TGTGCCGGCAGCCCGCCCCGGGACCCCCCTACGCAGTATTTT. This sequence encodes CAGSPPRDPPTQYF.

This clonotype was detected many times. The rearrangement joins TRBV6-2 or TRBV6-3 to TRBJ2-5, with 9 bases matching TRBD2. The germline CDR1 and CDR2 sequences are MNHEY and SVGEGT. With 5 bases clipped from V and 3 bases from J, the junction kept 13 bases outside the gene matches. The CDR3 consists of 17 residues. CDR3 nucleotide sequence: TGTGCCAGCAGTAAGGCCCTAGCGGGATGGCGGGAAGAGACCCAGTACTTC. It specifies CASSKALAGWREETQYF.

The chain couples TRBV7-2 to TRBJ2-5; D uncertain. V lost 5 bases and J 5 bases, leaving 18 bases between the germline ends. The CDR3 runs to 15 residues. Germline values: CDR1 SGHTA, CDR2 FQGNSA. In DNA form, the CDR3 reads TGTGCCAGCAGCGCCCGTTCCCTGCAAGGGGAGACCCAGTACTTC. Its translation is CASSARSLQGETQYF.

This clonotype was detected only a few times. This sequence joins TRBV7-2 and TRBJ1-1; no definite D call. Trimming removed 5 bases from V and 11 bases from J, with 21 bases in between. The CDR3 is 14 residues long. Germline loops: CDR1 SGHTA, CDR2 FQGNSA. The CDR3 DNA sequence: TGTGCCAGCAGCGTCTCCCTGGCGAGTGTCCGGGCTTTCTTT. The encoded protein is CASSVSLASVRAFF.

This clonotype was recorded many times. The V gene is TRBV7-2, the J gene TRBJ2-5, with 7 bases fitting TRBD1. CDR1 and CDR2 (germline): SGHTA, FQGNSA. This CDR3 spans 15 amino acids. Losses at the gene ends were 4 bases for V and 2 bases for J; bases not matched to a gene: 7. The CDR3, as DNA: TGTGCCAGCAGCTCCTCCGGGACAGCTCAAGAGACCCAGTACTTC. It translates to CASSSSGTAQETQYF.

The chain couples TRBV5-6 to TRBJ2-7; possibly TRBD1 or TRBD2 for D (5 bases each). The CDR3 has 13 amino acids. Germline V gives CDR1 SGHDT, CDR2 YYEEEE. Trimming pared 4 bases from V and 5 bases from J, leaving 13 bases between. CDR3 sequence (DNA): TGTGCCAGCAGCCGGGGCCCCGTAGACGAGCAGTACTTC. As protein: CASSRGPVDEQYF.

This clonotype was seen many times. The gene calls are TRBV20-1 and TRBJ2-5; D gene uncertain. From germline, CDR1 is DFQATT and CDR2 SNEGSKA (reference sequence). V lost 2 bases to trimming and J lost 5 bases, with 15 bases between them. The CDR3 spans 14 residues. Here the CDR3 reads CSARSSRWSETQYF. The CDR3 nucleotides read TGCAGTGCTAGAAGCTCGCGGTGGTCCGAGACCCAGTACTTC.